This entry concerns a single T cell receptor (beta chain). These data belong to a study of T cell responses to AZD1222 COVID-19 vaccine. The CDR3 covers 12 residues. With 4 bases removed from V and 5 bases from J, the gap between germline ends came to 8 bases. CDR1 and CDR2 from the germline V gene are SNHLY and FYNNEI. This table comes from immunoSEQ multiplex PCR, and its TCRdb copy is limited to in-frame clones, with some not included. Of 100,000 to 150,000 clones listed, 92% are singletons. The sequencing used peripheral blood, collected 28 days after the second AZD1222 dose. The chain carries TRBV2 and TRBJ2-5, with D uncertain. The clonotype comes from an adult who received the AZD1222 COVID-19 vaccine. The CDR3 is CASSVLEETQYF. CDR3 bases: TGTGCCAGCAGTGTTCTAGAGGAGACCCAGTACTTC.